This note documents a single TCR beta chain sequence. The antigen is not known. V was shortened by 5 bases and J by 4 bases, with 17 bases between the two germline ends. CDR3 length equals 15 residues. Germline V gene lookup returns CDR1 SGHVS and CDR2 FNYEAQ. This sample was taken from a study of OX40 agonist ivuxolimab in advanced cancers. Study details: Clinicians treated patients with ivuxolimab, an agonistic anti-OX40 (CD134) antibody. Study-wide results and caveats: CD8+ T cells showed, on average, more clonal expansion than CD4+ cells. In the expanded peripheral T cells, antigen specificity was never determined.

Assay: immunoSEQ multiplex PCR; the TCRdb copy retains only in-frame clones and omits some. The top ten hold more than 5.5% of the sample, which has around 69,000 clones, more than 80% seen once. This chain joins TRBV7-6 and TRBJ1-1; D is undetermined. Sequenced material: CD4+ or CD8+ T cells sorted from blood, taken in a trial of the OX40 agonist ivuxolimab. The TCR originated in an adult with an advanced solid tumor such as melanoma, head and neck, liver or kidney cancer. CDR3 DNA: TGTGCCAGCAGCCCAGCGGCCCAGTTATTCACTGAAGCTTTCTTT. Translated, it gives CASSPAAQLFTEAFF.